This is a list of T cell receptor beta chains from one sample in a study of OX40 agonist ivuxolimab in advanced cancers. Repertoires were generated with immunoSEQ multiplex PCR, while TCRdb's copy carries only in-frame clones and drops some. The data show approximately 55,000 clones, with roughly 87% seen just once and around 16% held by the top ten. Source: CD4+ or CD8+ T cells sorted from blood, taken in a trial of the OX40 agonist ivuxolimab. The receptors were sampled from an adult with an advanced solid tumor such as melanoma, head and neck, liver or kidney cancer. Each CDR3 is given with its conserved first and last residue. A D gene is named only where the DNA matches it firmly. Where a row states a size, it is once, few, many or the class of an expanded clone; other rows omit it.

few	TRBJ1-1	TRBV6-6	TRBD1	TGTGCCAGCAGGCCCGAGACAGGGGGCACTGAAGCTTTCTTT	CASRPETGGTEAFF
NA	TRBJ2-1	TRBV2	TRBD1	TGTGCCAGCAGGACAACAGGGGGCAGCTCCTACAATGAGCAGTTCTTC	CASRTTGGSSYNEQFF
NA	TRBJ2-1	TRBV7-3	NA	TGTGCCAGCAGCTTAGGTGGCGGGACGCCCTCCTACAATGAGCAGTTCTTC	CASSLGGGTPSYNEQFF
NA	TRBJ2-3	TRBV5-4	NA	TGTGCCAGCAGCTTCCAGGGGGGTAACACAGATACGCAGTATTTT	CASSFQGGNTDTQYF
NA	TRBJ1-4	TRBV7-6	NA	TGTGCCAGCAGCTTACTCGGGAATGAAAAACTGTTTTTT	CASSLLGNEKLFF
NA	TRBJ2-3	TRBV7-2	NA	TGTGCCAGCAGCTTAGGGCAGGGGGGACTATATACGCAGTATTTT	CASSLGQGGLYTQYF
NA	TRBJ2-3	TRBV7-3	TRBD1	TGTGCCAGCAGCTTCACCGGGACAGGGGCAGATACGCAGTGTTTT	CASSFTGTGADTQCF
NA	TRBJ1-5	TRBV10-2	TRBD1	TGCGCCAGCAGTGAGACAGGGGATCAGCCCCAGCATTTT	CASSETGDQPQHF
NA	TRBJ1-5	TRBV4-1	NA	TGCGCCAGCAGCCAAGATAGTGCCGTCAATCAGCCCCAGCATTTT	CASSQDSAVNQPQHF
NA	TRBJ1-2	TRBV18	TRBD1	TGTGCCAGCTCACCGGGACAGGGAACCTATGGCTACACCTTC	CASSPGQGTYGYTF
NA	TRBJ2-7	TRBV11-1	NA	TGTGCCAGCAGCCCCCGGGCCCGAGGCTACGAGCAGTACTTC	CASSPRARGYEQYF
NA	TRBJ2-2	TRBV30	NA	TGTGCCTGGAGGTGGGGCGGTGGCACCGGGGAGCTGTTTTTT	CAWRWGGGTGELFF
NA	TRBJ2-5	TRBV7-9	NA	TGTGCCAGCAGCCAAGAGGCAGTGCTTGAAGAGACCCAGTACTTC	CASSQEAVLEETQYF
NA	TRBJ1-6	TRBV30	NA	TGTGCCTGGAAGGGTAATTCACCCCTCCACTTT	CAWKGNSPLHF
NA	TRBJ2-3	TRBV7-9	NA	TGTGCCAGCAGCCCAGGGACGGCAGATACGCAGTATTTT	CASSPGTADTQYF
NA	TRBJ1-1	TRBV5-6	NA	TGTGCCAGCAGCTTGGGGGGGGGAGGACTCGTGGCTTTCTTT	CASSLGGGGLVAFF
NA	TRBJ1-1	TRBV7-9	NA	TGTGCGTCCCACCGCCCAGGACCCCTCACTGAAGCTTTCTTT	CASHRPGPLTEAFF
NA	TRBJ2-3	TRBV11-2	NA	TGTGCCAGCAGCTGGGTGGGTACAGATACGCAGTATTTT	CASSWVGTDTQYF
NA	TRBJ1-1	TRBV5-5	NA	TGTGCCAGCAGCCAATCTCAAGACAGGAACACTGAAGCTTTCTTT	CASSQSQDRNTEAFF
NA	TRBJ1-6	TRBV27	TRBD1	TGTGCCAGCAGCTTTGGACAGGGTAAAGCTTCACCCCTCCACTTT	CASSFGQGKASPLHF
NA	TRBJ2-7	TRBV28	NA	TGTGCCAGCAGATCAGGGGGACTGTGGGAGCAGTACTTC	CASRSGGLWEQYF
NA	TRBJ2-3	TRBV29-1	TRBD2	TGCAGCGTTCCGGGGGCGGGAGGGGGCACAGATACGCAGTATTTT	CSVPGAGGGTDTQYF
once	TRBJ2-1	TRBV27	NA	TGTGCCAGCAGTCCCCGCCCCCTCGGGGTAGCAAACAATGAGCAGTTCTTC	CASSPRPLGVANNEQFF
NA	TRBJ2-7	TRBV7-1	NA	TGTGCCAGCAGCTTAGGCGGGACGGACCCCTACGAGCAGTACTTC	CASSLGGTDPYEQYF
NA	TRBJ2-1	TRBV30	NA	TGTGCCTGGAGTCGGTTAGGGAACTCCTACAATGAGCAGTTCTTC	CAWSRLGNSYNEQFF
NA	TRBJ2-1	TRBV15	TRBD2	TGTGCCACCAGCAAAGGACTAGCCTCCTACAATGAGCAGTTCTTC	CATSKGLASYNEQFF
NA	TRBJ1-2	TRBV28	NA	TGTGCCAGCAGTTTGCTCCGGGCTTATGGCTACACCTTC	CASSLLRAYGYTF
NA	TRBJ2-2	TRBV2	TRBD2	TGTGCCAGCAGGGACTGGAGCGGGAGGGTGGGGGAGCTGTTTTTT	CASRDWSGRVGELFF
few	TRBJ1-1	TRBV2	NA	TGTGCCAGCAGTGAAGCGGCAGGGAAGGCTGAAGCTTTCTTT	CASSEAAGKAEAFF
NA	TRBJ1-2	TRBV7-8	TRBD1	TGTGCCAGCAGCCTCACGGGACAGACAACTAACTATGGCTACACCTTC	CASSLTGQTTNYGYTF
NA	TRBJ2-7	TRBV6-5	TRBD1	TGTGCCAGCAGACCGACAGGGGCCTCCAACTACGAGCAGTACTTC	CASRPTGASNYEQYF
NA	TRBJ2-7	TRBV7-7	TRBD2	TGTGCTAGCAGCCCCGACAGGCTCAGCGGGAGTCATGGGGAGCAGTACTTC	CASSPDRLSGSHGEQYF
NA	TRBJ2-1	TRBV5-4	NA	TGTGCCAGCAGCTGGGGGGACAGTAACAATGAGCAGTTCTTC	CASSWGDSNNEQFF
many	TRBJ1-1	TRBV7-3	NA	TGTGCCAGCAGCTTCACCCGGGCCCTGAACACTGAAGCTTTCTTT	CASSFTRALNTEAFF
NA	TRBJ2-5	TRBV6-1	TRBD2	TGTGCCAGCAGTGATTTTCTAGCGGCCCGCGGGGAGACCCAGTACTTC	CASSDFLAARGETQYF
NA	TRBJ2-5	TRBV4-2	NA	TGTGCCAGCAGCCAAGGGGAAGAGACCCAGTACTTC	CASSQGEETQYF
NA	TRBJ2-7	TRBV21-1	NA	TGTGCCAGCAGCAAAGACAGGGAATCCTACGAGCAGTACTTC	CASSKDRESYEQYF
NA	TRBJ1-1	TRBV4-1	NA	TGCGCCAGCGGGACCTCCCCCACTGAAGCTTTCTTT	CASGTSPTEAFF
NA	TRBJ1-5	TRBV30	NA	TGTGCCTGGAGTCTACAAGGGAATCAGCCCCAGCATTTT	CAWSLQGNQPQHF
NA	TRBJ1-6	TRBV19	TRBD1	TGTGCCAGGGAACAGGGGGTCAAGAATTCACCCCTCCACTTT	CAREQGVKNSPLHF
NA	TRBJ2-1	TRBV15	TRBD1	TGTGCCACCAGCAGAGACGGGGACAGAAGGTACAATGAGCAGTTCTTC	CATSRDGDRRYNEQFF
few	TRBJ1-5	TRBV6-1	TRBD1	TGTGCCAGCAGTGACCGGCCAGGCGGGACAGGGCCCAATCAGCCCCAGCATTTT	CASSDRPGGTGPNQPQHF
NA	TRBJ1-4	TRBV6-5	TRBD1	TGTGCCAGCAGAACCCGGGACAGAAGTGAAAAACTGTTTTTT	CASRTRDRSEKLFF
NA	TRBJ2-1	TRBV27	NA	TGTGCCAGCAGTTCAGTTGGTGTATGGGCGGGAATTTTGCAGTTCTTC	CASSSVGVWAGILQFF
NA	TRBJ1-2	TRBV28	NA	TGTGCCAGCATATCAGACTATGGCTACACCTTC	CASISDYGYTF